What follows are 2 T cell receptor beta chains derived from one specimen sequenced in a study of chemoradiotherapy in HPV16-positive cancers. Only in-frame clones appear in the TCRdb table, and some are missing; sequencing was by immunoSEQ multiplex PCR. The table shows around 16,000 clones, with roughly three quarters occurring only once. The specimen was obtained from a patient who underwent chemoradiotherapy. Receptors were obtained from a human donor with HPV-associated anogenital cancer.

The genes are TRBV7-9 and TRBJ1-6; D is perhaps TRBD1 (5 bases). With 3 bases removed from V and 0 bases from J, the gap between germline ends came to 6 bases. The CDR3 consists of 15 residues. The V gene's germline CDR1 is SEHNR and CDR2 FQNEAQ (reference sequence). This CDR3 reads CASSLGVSYNSPLHF. For the CDR3, the DNA is TGTGCCAGCAGCTTGGGGGTCTCCTATAATTCACCCCTCCACTTT.

This clone showed up just a few times. This chain uses TRBV5-1 with TRBJ1-3, with TRBD1 matching over 7 bases. After removal of 3 bases from V and 0 bases from J, the junction contained 6 bases not matched to a gene. The germline gives CDR1 SGHRS, CDR2 YFSETQ. CDR3 size: 16 residues. The CDR3 protein is CASSSGQRNSGNTIYF. CDR3 bases: TGCGCCAGCAGCTCGGGACAGCGCAACTCTGGAAACACCATATATTTT.